This T cell receptor (beta chain) was sequenced in a study of OX40 agonist ivuxolimab in advanced cancers. Background on the study: Males comprised over 80% of the group, whose mean age was about 62 years (range about 20 to 85).

On this clone: Its antigen is as yet unknown.

Blood got drawn at baseline, again on cycle 4 day 1, and then on cycle 7 day 1. Whole-study results and caveats: CD8+ T cells (on average) carried more expanded clones than CD4+ T cells. It was also the case that some nonresponders had low normalized T-cell clonal expansion.

The CDR3 length is 13 residues. Clones were read by immunoSEQ multiplex PCR, and TCRdb kept only the in-frame ones, dropping some. The table has 95,000 to 100,000 clones, roughly four fifths seen once. The chain has TRBV21-1 and TRBJ1-1. TRBV21-1 is a pseudogene segment. This TCR was recovered from an adult with an advanced solid tumor such as melanoma, head and neck, liver or kidney cancer. The source material was CD4+ or CD8+ T cells sorted from blood, sampled in a trial of the OX40 agonist ivuxolimab. CDR3 DNA: TGTGCCAGCAGCAGGGGATGGGGAGCTGAAGCTTTCTTT. This translates into CASSRGWGAEAFF.